This TCR beta chain is from a study of T cells after yellow fever vaccination. Study results and caveats: Clonotype sharing between CD4 and CD8 compartments was small.

The CDR3 consists of 14 residues. From germline, CDR1 is SGHRS and CDR2 YFSETQ. The V and J ends lost 3 bases and 2 bases respectively, with 12 bases between them. This clonotype was seen ten or more times. The antigen is unknown. A universal primer site and UMIs were added as TCR cDNA was made by 5'RACE template switching. From the 5' RACE reads, TCRdb called clonotypes with MiXCR, one entry per CDR3 protein. The data show 110,000 or so distinct CDR3 sequences, with 7.2% seen just once and more than 2.5% held by the top ten. Sequencing used CD4+ T cells sorted from PBMCs, obtained around 45 days after the first yellow fever vaccination. This receptor was taken from a young man who received the YFV17D yellow fever vaccine. V gene TRBV5-1 combines with J gene TRBJ2-7; tentative D call: TRBD1 (5 bases). CDR3 DNA: TGCGCCAGCAGCTGGGGCGGATTGACCTACGAGCAGTACTTC. Translating it yields CASSWGGLTYEQYF.